This T cell receptor (beta chain) emerged from a study of cytomegalovirus exposure and HLA in healthy donors. Healthy bone marrow donors formed the donor group. V shed 6 bases and J 6 bases; nucleotides not matched to a gene: 8. Germline values: CDR1 MNHEY, CDR2 SMNVEV (reference sequence). CDR3 size: 13 residues. Use of 60 Vbeta and 13 Jbeta primers characterized the PCR. Only in-frame clones appear in the TCRdb table, and some are missing; sequencing was by immunoSEQ multiplex PCR. The table records about 130,000 clones, 66% of them present only once. Sequenced input: PBMCs. The chain uses TRBV27 and TRBJ2-7; 7 positions agree with TRBD2. This TCR was sampled from a human donor in good health. The CDR3 is CASRTSWDREQYF. Here the CDR3 DNA reads TGTGCCAGCAGGACTAGCTGGGACCGCGAGCAGTACTTC.